These 16 T cell receptor beta chains originate from one sample sequenced in a study of blood T cell repertoires in COVID-19. Measured with immunoSEQ multiplex PCR; TCRdb has only the in-frame clones, and not every one. Of about 210,000 clones in the sample, 85% to 90% were seen once. The sequenced sample was PBMCs or T cells enriched from blood (not recorded which). The receptors were gathered from a man aged 25 to 45 who had recovered from COVID-19.

V and J are TRBV28 and TRBJ1-6, with TRBD1 as a possible D gene (6 bases). Germline loops: CDR1 MDHEN, CDR2 SYDVKM. V was trimmed by 9 bases and J by 5 bases, leaving 11 bases between them. The CDR3 runs to 13 residues. The CDR3 sequence: CASGGLNNSPLHF. As DNA, the CDR3 is TGTGCCAGTGGGGGCCTCAATAATTCACCCCTCCACTTT.

This clone showed up just once. The gene calls are TRBV11-3 and TRBJ2-5; TRBD2 matches 9 bases. The CDR3 has 13 amino acids. Germline V gene sequence: CDR1 SGHNT, CDR2 YENEEA. The V and J ends lost 1 base and 10 bases, in that order; junction bases with no gene match: 4. DNA for the CDR3: TGTGCCAGCAGCTTAGGTGCTAGCGGGGACCAGTACTTC. Translation gives CASSLGASGDQYF.

The chain uses TRBV6-5 and TRBJ1-4; D is ambiguous. V lost 6 bases and J lost 6, with 14 bases in between. CDR3 length: 14 residues. CDR1 MNHEY and CDR2 SVGAGI come from the germline V gene. CDR3 residues: CASRLRGIYEKLFF. The CDR3 DNA reads as TGTGCCAGCAGACTCCGAGGCATTTATGAAAAACTGTTTTTT.

This clone was seen a single time. The chain employs TRBV7-9 and TRBJ1-2; perhaps TRBD1 as D (5 bases). Germline V gene sequence: CDR1 SEHNR, CDR2 FQNEAQ (reference sequence). The V end was cut by 7 bases, the J end by 0 bases, with 18 bases between. The CDR3 spans 16 residues. CDR3 amino acids: CASTWGGEGSNYGYTF. In nucleotides, the CDR3 is TGTGCCAGCACCTGGGGAGGGGAAGGGTCTAACTATGGCTACACCTTC.

The CDR3 reads CASSGGQYEQYF. As DNA, the CDR3 is TGTGCCAGCAGCGGGGGACAGTACGAGCAGTACTTC. The chain combines TRBV7-9 with TRBJ2-7; TRBD1 agrees at 7 bases. There are 12 residues in the CDR3. The germline CDR1 and CDR2 sequences are SEHNR and FQNEAQ (reference sequence). The V gene end was trimmed by 5 bases and the J gene end by 4 bases; junction bases not matched to a gene: 2.

The chain links TRBV24-1 to TRBJ2-1, with 8 positions matching TRBD1. Losses at the gene ends were 3 bases for V and 4 bases for J; bases not matched to a gene: 13. The CDR3 spans 18 residues. Germline V lookup: CDR1 KGHDR, CDR2 SFDVKD. CDR3 amino acids: CATSDDTGGGYPYNEQFF. DNA for the CDR3: TGTGCCACCAGTGATGATACAGGGGGAGGCTATCCATACAATGAGCAGTTCTTC.

The chain combines TRBV7-2 with TRBJ2-5, with D possibly being TRBD1 (6 bases). The V end lost 2 bases, the J end lost 4 bases, and 8 bases lay between the germline ends. The CDR3 consists of 13 residues. Germline assignment: CDR1 SGHTA and CDR2 FQGNSA. CDR3 coding DNA: TGTGCCAGCAGCTTAACAGGGCTAGAGACCCAGTACTTC. Translation: CASSLTGLETQYF.

This clone was counted a single time. V gene TRBV9 combines with J gene TRBJ2-7; a weak D match, TRBD1 (7 bases). Germline V gene lookup returns CDR1 SGDLS and CDR2 YYNGEE. The CDR3 consists of 16 residues. Trimming pared 0 bases from V and 3 bases from J, leaving 16 bases between. CDR3 in DNA: TGTGCCAGCAGCGTAGAGGGGGCGGGACAGTTCTACGAGCAGTACTTC. Translated: CASSVEGAGQFYEQYF. Filled out from reference TRBV9 and TRBJ2-7, the complete variable domain reads DSGVTQTPKHLITATGQRVTLRCSPRSGDLSVYWYQQSLDQGLQFLIQYYNGEERAKGNILERFSAQQFPDLHSELNLSSLELGDSALYFCASSVEGAGQFYEQYFGPGTRLTVT.

The chain has TRBV30 and TRBJ2-7, with a weak D call TRBD1 (6 bases). Trimming removed 3 bases at V and 6 bases at J, with 15 bases between. CDR3 length equals 13 residues. Germline V gene lookup returns CDR1 GTSNPN and CDR2 SVGIG (reference sequence). CDR3 in DNA: TGTGCCTGGAGGATACAGGGTCTCGGCGAGCAGTACTTC. This encodes CAWRIQGLGEQYF.

The gene calls are TRBV11-2 and TRBJ2-1; 13 bases fit TRBD2. Looked up from germline, CDR1 is SGHAT and CDR2 is FQNNGV. J gave up 8 bases and V 6 bases, and 7 bases lay outside the gene matches. This CDR3 is 15 amino acids long. In DNA, the CDR3 is TGTGCCAGCAGTCCCGGGACTAGCGGGACCCATGAGCAGTTCTTC. Protein: CASSPGTSGTHEQFF.

The V and J genes are TRBV7-8 and TRBJ2-3, with a weak D call TRBD2 (5 bases). CDR3 size: 16 residues. The V end lost 0 bases, the J end lost 5 bases, and 15 bases lay between the germline ends. CDR1 SGHVS and CDR2 FQNEAQ come from the germline V gene. The CDR3 here is CASSLAPLGSGDTQYF. Here the CDR3 DNA reads TGTGCCAGCAGCTTAGCCCCACTAGGTAGTGGAGATACGCAGTATTTT.

The chain uses TRBV4-1 and TRBJ2-3, with 13 bases that match TRBD2. J gave up 2 bases and V 0 bases, and 5 bases lay outside the gene matches. From germline, CDR1 is MGHRA and CDR2 YSYEKL. The CDR3 covers 18 residues. The CDR3 DNA reads TGCGCCAGCAGCCAAGATCGGGGACTAGCGGGGATCACAGATACGCAGTATTTT. Its protein is CASSQDRGLAGITDTQYF.

CDR3 in DNA: TGTGCCAGCAGACCGGGACAGGGGGCCGAGCAGTACTTC. As protein: CASRPGQGAEQYF. The rearrangement links TRBV6-5 to TRBJ2-7, with TRBD1 matching over 12 bases. The germline V gene encodes CDR1 MNHEY and CDR2 SVGAGI. CDR3 size: 13 residues. Trimming removed 6 bases from V and 6 bases from J; junction bases left unmatched: 3.

The V call is TRBV6-6, the J call TRBJ1-1; possibly TRBD1 for D (5 bases). Deletions cut 0 bases from V and 8 bases from J, with 10 bases between. This CDR3 has 13 amino acids. The germline V gene encodes CDR1 MNHNY and CDR2 SVGAGI (reference sequence). The CDR3 here is CASSYSTDQEAFF. DNA of the CDR3: TGTGCCAGCAGTTACTCGACAGACCAAGAAGCTTTCTTT.

The rearrangement links TRBV27 to TRBJ1-6; D gene uncertain. V was clipped by 2 bases and J by 0 bases, with 8 bases between them. Germline V lookup: CDR1 MNHEY, CDR2 SMNVEV (reference sequence). This CDR3 spans 16 amino acids. The CDR3 DNA is TGTGCCAGCAGTTTACGGTTCCGCTCCTATAATTCACCCCTCCACTTT. Protein sequence: CASSLRFRSYNSPLHF.

The chain joins TRBV7-6 to TRBJ1-5; no clear D. V was trimmed by 0 bases and J by 7 bases, leaving 10 bases between them. The length of the CDR3 is 14 residues. Germline CDR1 and CDR2: SGHVS and FNYEAQ. CDR3 sequence (DNA): TGTGCCAGCAGCTTAGCTGAGGATGTCCAGCCCCAGCATTTT. The encoded protein is CASSLAEDVQPQHF.